Below, 29 T cell receptor beta chains from the same sample are listed, as sequenced in a study of metastatic and nonmetastatic thyroid tumors. TCRdb re-clonotyped the PCR reads via MiXCR. The sample shows fewer than 35,000 clones, 18% of them seen only once. Among the patients, none had received any treatment before thyroid surgery. Material for sequencing was blood. Receptors were obtained from a female donor with papillary thyroid cancer or a benign thyroid nodule (not recorded which). Some clones in this sample may be carry-over from other donors' samples.

This chain connects TRBV2 to TRBJ1-5, with D perhaps TRBD1 (5 bases). CDR1 SNHLY and CDR2 FYNNEI come from the germline V gene. Trimming took 9 bases from V and 0 from J, leaving 21 bases between them. CDR3 length: 17 amino acids. Here the CDR3 DNA reads TGTGCCAGATTCCTAGGGGCAGGTTCGGATAGCAATCAGCCCCAGCATTTT. Protein: CARFLGAGSDSNQPQHF.

This clone was counted ten times or more. CDR3 amino acids: CASSLGRGAEAFF. CDR3 DNA sequence: TGTGCCAGCAGCTTAGGTCGGGGGGCTGAAGCTTTCTTT. V is TRBV7-9 and J is TRBJ1-1; tentatively, D is TRBD1 (5 bases). Deletions cut 1 base from V and 6 bases from J, with 9 bases between. The CDR3 contains 13 residues. CDR1 is SEHNR and CDR2 is FQNEAQ in the germline V gene (reference sequence).

This clone was detected ten times or more. V gene TRBV5-1 combines with J gene TRBJ1-2; TRBD1 aligns across 11 bases. The V and J ends lost 3 bases and 7 bases, in that order; junction bases with no gene match: 8. CDR3 length: 15 amino acids. CDR1 SGHRS and CDR2 YFSETQ come from the germline V gene. The CDR3 DNA reads as TGCGCCAGCAGCTGGGGGACAGGGGGTGTTGGTGGCTACACCTTC. Translating it yields CASSWGTGGVGGYTF.

This clone came up many times. The CDR3 bases are TGTGCCAGCAATGAGGGGACGAACACTGAAGCTTTCTTT. It is translated as CASNEGTNTEAFF. The chain carries TRBV2 and TRBJ1-1, with D possibly matching TRBD1 (5 bases). The V gene's germline CDR1 is SNHLY and CDR2 FYNNEI. CDR3 length equals 13 residues. With 7 bases removed from V and 1 base from J, the gap between germline ends came to 10 bases.

The CDR3 DNA reads TGCGCCAGCAGCCAATCGGAGAACACTGAAGCTTTCTTT. Its protein product is CASSQSENTEAFF. The V call is TRBV4-1, the J call TRBJ1-1; D gene unclear. Trimming pared 2 bases from V and 1 base from J, leaving 5 bases between. CDR3 length: 13 amino acids. Germline V gene data show CDR1 as MGHRA and CDR2 as YSYEKL.

In its sample, this clone was seen a few times. V is TRBV19 and J is TRBJ2-7, with a weak D call TRBD2 (5 bases). This CDR3 spans 13 amino acids. Trimming removed 6 bases at V and 6 bases at J, with 15 bases between. CDR1 and CDR2 from the germline V gene are LNHDA and SQIVND (reference sequence). In DNA form, the CDR3 reads TGTGCCAGTAGCGTAGCGCAAGGCTCCGAGCAGTACTTC. Translating it yields CASSVAQGSEQYF.

This clone has at least ten counts. The rearrangement uses TRBV12-3 or TRBV12-4 and TRBJ2-5; 10 positions match TRBD2. The ends lost 8 bases at V and 5 bases at J; junction bases unmatched: 8. The CDR3 loop spans 14 amino acids. CDR3 amino acids: CASLGTSAYETQYF. As DNA, the CDR3 is TGTGCCAGCCTCGGGACTAGCGCTTACGAGACCCAGTACTTC.

This clone has more than one count but fewer than ten. A read error may be the cause here, since a much bigger clone is one base away. The chain combines TRBV29-1 with TRBJ1-2; 7 nucleotides align to TRBD1. The V gene's germline CDR1 is SQVTM and CDR2 ANQGSEA. This CDR3 is built from 16 residues. CDR3 amino acids: CSVVGGRQGVDYVYTF. The CDR3 DNA follows: TGCAGCGTTGTGGGGGGACGACAGGGAGTAGACTATGTCTACACCTTC.

At least ten counts were recorded for this clone. The rearrangement uses TRBV27 and TRBJ2-7, with D possibly being TRBD1 (6 bases). Germline CDR1 is MNHEY and CDR2 is SMNVEV (reference sequence). The CDR3 spans 14 residues. V lost 7 bases to trimming and J lost 6 bases, with 19 bases between them. In DNA, the CDR3 is TGTGCCAGCAAATTGGGGGCGCTCTGGGGCGAGCAGTACTTC. This codes for CASKLGALWGEQYF.

This clone was recorded many times. The chain employs TRBV3-1 and TRBJ2-7; 7 bases line up with TRBD1. CDR1 is LGHDT and CDR2 is YNNKEL in the germline V gene (reference sequence). This CDR3 is built from 16 residues. Trimming took 6 bases from V and 5 from J; bases not matched to a gene: 16. The CDR3: CASRATTGAVSDEQYF. As DNA, the CDR3 is TGTGCCAGCAGAGCTACTACAGGGGCCGTTTCGGACGAGCAGTACTTC.

This clone was counted many times. The V call is TRBV10-2, the J call TRBJ2-2; 7 bases agree with TRBD2. The trim removed 2 bases at V and 4 bases at J, leaving 7 bases unmatched. CDR3 size: 16 residues. The germline CDR1 and CDR2 sequences are WSHSY and SAAADI. CDR3 nucleotide sequence: TGCGCCAGCAGTGAGGTGACTAGCCGGGGCACCGGGGAGCTGTTTTTT. It codes for CASSEVTSRGTGELFF.

This clone was detected ten times or more. The chain joins TRBV3-1 to TRBJ2-6; D unclear. Deletions cut 3 bases from V and 0 bases from J, with 3 bases between. Germline values: CDR1 LGHDT, CDR2 YNNKEL (reference sequence). This CDR3 region has 14 residues. The CDR3 DNA reads as TGTGCCAGCAGCCAGGGCTCTGGGGCCAACGTCCTGACTTTC. As protein: CASSQGSGANVLTF.

This chain joins TRBV6-2 or TRBV6-3 and TRBJ2-3; no clear D gene. The CDR3 is 15 residues long. V lost 6 bases and J lost 0, with 13 bases in between. Germline assignment: CDR1 MNHEY and CDR2 SVGEGT. Written as DNA, the CDR3 is TGTGCCAGCAGGGGAACTTGCGCGAGCACAGATACGCAGTATTTT. This translates into CASRGTCASTDTQYF.

This sequence joins TRBV4-1 and TRBJ1-2; possible D gene TRBD1, 6 bases. The CDR3 covers 13 residues. Germline CDR1 is MGHRA and CDR2 is YSYEKL. The germline V and J ends were trimmed by 3 bases and 7 bases, with 12 bases remaining between them. As DNA, the CDR3 is TGCGCCAGCAGCCAGGAGACAGGAGGTGGCTACACCTTC. Protein: CASSQETGGGYTF.

There are many counts of this clone. The chain employs TRBV28 and TRBJ2-2; possibly TRBD1 for D (5 bases). The CDR3 spans 14 residues. The V end was cut by 6 bases, the J end by 7 bases, with 15 bases between. Germline V CDR1 and CDR2: MDHEN, SYDVKM. The CDR3 spells CASRLTQGFGELFF. CDR3 sequence (DNA): TGTGCCAGCAGGCTAACCCAGGGATTCGGGGAGCTGTTTTTT. Full variable domain (missing parts from reference TRBV28 and TRBJ2-2): DVKVTQSSRYLVKRTGEKVFLECVQDMDHENMFWYRQDPGLGLRLIYFSYDVKMKEKGDIPEGYSVSREKKERFSLILESASTNQTSMYLCASRLTQGFGELFFGEGSRLTVL.

This clone showed up just a few times. The chain links TRBV6-2 or TRBV6-3 to TRBJ2-7; 10 nucleotides match TRBD2. The trim removed 4 bases at V and 4 bases at J, leaving 7 bases unmatched. This CDR3 comprises 15 residues. Germline CDR1 MNHEY, CDR2 SVGEGT. The CDR3 coding sequence is TGTGCCAGCAGTTGGCCGCGGACTAGCGGTTACGAGCAGTACTTC. It codes for CASSWPRTSGYEQYF.

This clone was found a few times. The rearrangement links TRBV6-1 to TRBJ2-2; maybe TRBD2 (5 bases). This CDR3 has 14 amino acids. The V and J ends lost 8 bases and 2 bases respectively, with 12 bases between them. Germline V gives CDR1 MNHNS, CDR2 SASEGT. The CDR3 coding sequence is TGTGCCAGCGGGGAGTACGGAAACACCGGGGAGCTGTTTTTT. Translation gives CASGEYGNTGELFF.

J is TRBJ1-4 and V is TRBV19; D remains unclear. Trimming shortened V by 4 bases and J by 8 bases, and 11 bases separated the two germline ends. Germline CDR1 and CDR2: LNHDA and SQIVND (reference sequence). CDR3 length: 13 residues. The CDR3 coding sequence is TGTGCCAGTAGTAGTCAGCTAGGGGAAAAACTGTTTTTT. Protein: CASSSQLGEKLFF.

At least ten counts were recorded for this clone. The gene calls are TRBV9 and TRBJ2-2, with 9 bases identical to TRBD1. CDR1 and CDR2 (germline): SGDLS, YYNGEE. This CDR3 region has 15 residues. V lost 3 bases to trimming and J lost 8 bases; unmatched junction nucleotides: 8. The CDR3 DNA follows: TGTGCCAGCAGCGGCCTACAGGGGGCGCAAGGGGAGCTGTTTTTT. It is translated as CASSGLQGAQGELFF.

V is TRBV4-1 and J is TRBJ2-1; 8 nucleotides match TRBD1. Germline CDR1 reads MGHRA; CDR2 reads YSYEKL. With V trimmed by 1 base and J by 8 bases, 7 bases remained unmatched. This CDR3 comprises 15 residues. This CDR3 is CASSQVLGQGYEQFF. The CDR3 nucleotides are TGCGCCAGCAGCCAAGTACTTGGACAGGGCTATGAGCAGTTCTTC.

This clone has at least ten counts. A read error may be the cause here, since a much bigger clone is one base away. The same CDR3 can be traced to other DNA sequences in this sample. The chain recombines TRBV28 with TRBJ1-4; D ambiguous. This CDR3 comprises 15 residues. Germline CDR1 and CDR2: MDHEN and SYDVKM. The CDR3 sequence is CASSLSGPLNEKLFF. As DNA, the CDR3 is TGTGCCAGCAGTTTATCGGGCCCCCTTAATGAGAAACTGTTTTTT.

This clone was observed at least ten times. Possible read error: a much larger clone is one base away. Other nucleotide sequences in the sample specify the same CDR3. The chain carries TRBV28 and TRBJ1-2; D is unclear. Trimming left V 6 bases short and J 7 bases short, with 15 bases between. Germline V gene lookup returns CDR1 MDHEN and CDR2 SYDVKM. The CDR3 has 13 amino acids. CDR3 in amino acids: CASSNPGGSGYTF. CDR3 DNA: TGTGCCAGCAGCAACCCGGGAGGGAGTGGCTACACCTTC.

This clone occurred many times. This sequence joins TRBV6-4 and TRBJ1-2, with 8 bases aligning to TRBD1. The CDR3 runs 14 residues. Trimming cost V 5 bases and J 3 bases; bases outside gene matches: 5. CDR1 is MRHNA and CDR2 is SNTAGT in the germline V gene. The CDR3 DNA reads as TGTGCCAGCAGTCCAGGGGGCATCGACTATGGCTACACCTTC. Encoded protein: CASSPGGIDYGYTF.

The chain couples TRBV25-1 to TRBJ1-1; D remains ambiguous. Between the trimmed V and J ends, which lost 4 bases and 5 bases, there was a span of 5 bases. Germline CDR1 and CDR2: MGHDK and SYGVNS. This CDR3 comprises 11 residues. The CDR3, as DNA: TGTGCCAGCAGTGTAGGGACTGAAGCTTTCTTT. Its protein is CASSVGTEAFF.

The V call is TRBV18, the J call TRBJ2-1, with 9 nucleotides matching TRBD1. Per germline, CDR1 KGHSH and CDR2 LQKENI. The junction had 4 bases not matched to a gene; V was cut back by 6 bases and J by 4 bases. The CDR3 is 14 residues long. The CDR3 sequence is CASSGTGYYNEQFF. CDR3 bases: TGTGCCAGCTCCGGGACAGGGTATTACAATGAGCAGTTCTTC.

This clone was seen more than once but under ten times. This chain links TRBV6-2 or TRBV6-3 with TRBJ2-2; D gene uncertain. Germline V gene data show CDR1 as MNHEY and CDR2 as SVGEGT. The V gene lost 0 bases and the J gene lost 7 bases, with 6 bases spanning the gap. This CDR3 comprises 13 residues. CDR3 amino acids: CASSYSEYGELFF. CDR3 in DNA: TGTGCCAGCAGTTACTCTGAGTACGGGGAGCTGTTTTTT.

This chain joins TRBV20-1 and TRBJ2-1; D call uncertain. This CDR3 is 12 amino acids long. V was clipped by 7 bases and J by 9 bases, with 16 bases between them. Germline loops: CDR1 DFQATT, CDR2 SNEGSKA (reference sequence). The CDR3 sequence is CSGRRRKVEQFF. The CDR3 nucleotides are TGCAGTGGGCGGCGGAGAAAGGTTGAGCAGTTCTTC.

This clone was found a few times. A much more abundant neighbour one base away suggests this may be a read error. V gene TRBV29-1 combines with J gene TRBJ1-1, with a possible D match to TRBD1 (5 bases). V was pared by 3 bases and J by 5 bases, with 13 bases between. Germline V gene sequence: CDR1 SQVTM, CDR2 ANQGSEA. CDR3 length: 13 amino acids. CDR3 loop: CSVDIQALTEAFF. The CDR3 DNA is TGCAGCGTTGACATACAGGCGTTAACTGAAGCTTTCTTT.

This clone qualifies as medium-sized. The chain recombines TRBV12-3 or TRBV12-4 with TRBJ1-1; D perhaps matches TRBD1 (6 bases). This CDR3 contains 11 residues. V gave up 6 bases and J gave up 7 bases, with 9 bases separating them. CDR3 coding DNA: TGTGCCAGCAGAACGGACAGTGAAGCTTTCTTT. Its translation: CASRTDSEAFF.